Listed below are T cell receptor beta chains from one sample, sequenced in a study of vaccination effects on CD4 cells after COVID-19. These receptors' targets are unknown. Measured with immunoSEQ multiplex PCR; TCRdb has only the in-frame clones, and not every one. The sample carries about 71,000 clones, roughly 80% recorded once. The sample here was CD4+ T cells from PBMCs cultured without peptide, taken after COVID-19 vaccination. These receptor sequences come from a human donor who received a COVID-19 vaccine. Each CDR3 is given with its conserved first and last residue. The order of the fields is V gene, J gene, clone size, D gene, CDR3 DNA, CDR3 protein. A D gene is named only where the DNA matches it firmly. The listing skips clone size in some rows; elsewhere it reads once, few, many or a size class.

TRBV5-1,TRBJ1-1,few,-,TGCGCCAGCAGCTTCACGACACTGAACACTGAAGCTTTCTTT,CASSFTTLNTEAFF
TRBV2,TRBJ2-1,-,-,TGTGCCAGCAGCCCCCTCCGACAGAACAATGAGCAGTTCTTC,CASSPLRQNNEQFF
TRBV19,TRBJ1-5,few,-,TGTGCCAGTAGGGGAACTAATCAGCCCCAGCATTTT,CASRGTNQPQHF
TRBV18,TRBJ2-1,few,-,TGTGCCAGCACACCCGGGGTAGGGCGCAATGAGCAGTTCTTC,CASTPGVGRNEQFF
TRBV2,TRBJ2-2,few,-,TGTGCCAGCAGTGAACGGCACATCGCGAACACCGGGGAGCTGTTTTTT,CASSERHIANTGELFF
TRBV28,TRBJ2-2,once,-,TGTGCCTCCAAAGAGGGGGACGTAAACACCGGGGAGCTGTTTTTT,CASKEGDVNTGELFF
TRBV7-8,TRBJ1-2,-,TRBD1,TGTGCCAGCAGCATCGGACAGGGCGAAGGCTACACCTTC,CASSIGQGEGYTF
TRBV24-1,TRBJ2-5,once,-,TGTGCCACCAGTGATTTGAAGGGGTTTGGCCCGGAGTACCAAGAGACCCAGTACTTC,CATSDLKGFGPEYQETQYF
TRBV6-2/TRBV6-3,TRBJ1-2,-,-,TGTGCCAGCAGTTACGGGACAAACGGCAACTATGGCTACACCTTC,CASSYGTNGNYGYTF
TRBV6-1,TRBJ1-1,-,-,TGTGCCAGCAGTGAACATCCGGGCAACACTGAAGCTTTCTTT,CASSEHPGNTEAFF
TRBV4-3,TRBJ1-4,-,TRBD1,TGCGCCAGCAGCCTCCACAGGGGTGAAAAACTGTTTTTT,CASSLHRGEKLFF
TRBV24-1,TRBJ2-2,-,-,TGTGCCACCAGTGTTGGGGGGCGCTCGGGCACCGGGGAGCTGTTTTTT,CATSVGGRSGTGELFF
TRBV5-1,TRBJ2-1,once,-,TGCGCCAGCAGCTTGGCCAATGAGCAGTTCTTC,CASSLANEQFF
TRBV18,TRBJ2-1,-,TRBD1,TGTGCCAGCTCCCACAGGGGACAGTCTATCTCCTACAATGAGCAGTTCTTC,CASSHRGQSISYNEQFF
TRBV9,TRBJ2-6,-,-,TGTGCCAGCGGGCTGGACTCTGGGGCCAACGTCCTGACTTTC,CASGLDSGANVLTF
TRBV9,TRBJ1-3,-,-,TGTGCCAGCAGCGTAAGTTTAGGGGCAGGCAACACCATATATTTT,CASSVSLGAGNTIYF
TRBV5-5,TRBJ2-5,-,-,TGTGCCAGCAGCTGGGACTTGCAAGAGACCCAGTACTTC,CASSWDLQETQYF
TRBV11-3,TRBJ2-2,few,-,TGTGCCAGCAGCTTAGCAGGGGCGGGTACCGGGGAGCTGTTTTTT,CASSLAGAGTGELFF
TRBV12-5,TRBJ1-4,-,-,TGTGCTAGTGGTTTGGTAATCGGGGATTTGTTTGAAAAACTGTTTTTT,CASGLVIGDLFEKLFF
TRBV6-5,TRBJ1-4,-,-,TGTGCCAGCAGTTACATCAGGGGAGGAGAAAAACTGTTTTTT,CASSYIRGGEKLFF
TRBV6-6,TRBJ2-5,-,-,TGTGCCAGCAGTTATTTAGGGGCGGATTCAGAGACCCAGTACTTC,CASSYLGADSETQYF
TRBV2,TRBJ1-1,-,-,TGTGCCAGCAGCCAAACAGGGCGAATGAACACTGAAGCTTTCTTT,CASSQTGRMNTEAFF
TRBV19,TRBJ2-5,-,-,TGTGCCAGTAGTATAGGTTTCATGCCGTCAGGGACCCAGTACTTC,CASSIGFMPSGTQYF
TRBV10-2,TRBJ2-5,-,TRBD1,TGCGCCAGCAATACCGGGACAGGGGGGGAGACCCAGTACTTC,CASNTGTGGETQYF
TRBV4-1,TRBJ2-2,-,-,TGCGCCAGCAGCCAAGGGAGGGGCATGGTCACCGGGGAGCTGTTTTTT,CASSQGRGMVTGELFF
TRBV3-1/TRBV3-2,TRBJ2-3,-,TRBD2,TGTGCCAGCAGTCTAAGCGGGGGTTGGGGCACAGATACGCAGTATTTT,CASSLSGGWGTDTQYF
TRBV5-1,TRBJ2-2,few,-,TGCGCCAGCAGCTTGGCTGGTGCGAACACCGGGGAGCTGTTTTTT,CASSLAGANTGELFF
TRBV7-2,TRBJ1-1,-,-,TGTGCCAGCAGCTCTGCACTGAACACTGAAGCTTTCTTT,CASSSALNTEAFF
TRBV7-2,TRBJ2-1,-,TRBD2,TGTGCCAGCAGCTTAGCTGCCGGGACTAGCGGTTACAATGAGCAGTTCTTC,CASSLAAGTSGYNEQFF
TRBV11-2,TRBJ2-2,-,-,TGTGCCAGCAGCTTAGGAGCTAGGGGGTTGACCACCGGGGAGCTGTTTTTT,CASSLGARGLTTGELFF
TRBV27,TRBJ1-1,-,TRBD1,TGTGCCAGCAGTCCTACAGGGGACGACACTGAAGCTTTCTTT,CASSPTGDDTEAFF
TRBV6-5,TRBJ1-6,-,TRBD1,TGTGCCAGCAGTTACTCGAGCAGGGGGCGTTCACCCCTCCACTTT,CASSYSSRGRSPLHF
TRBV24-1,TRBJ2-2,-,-,TGTGCCACCAGTGACCCCAACAACGGGGAGCTGTTTTTT,CATSDPNNGELFF
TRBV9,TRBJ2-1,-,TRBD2,TGTGCCAGCAGCGTAGATGCAGGGAGGGCCTACAATGAGCAGTTCTTC,CASSVDAGRAYNEQFF
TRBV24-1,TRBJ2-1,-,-,TGTGCCACCAGTGATTTTGGGAGCTCCTACAATGAGCAGTTCTTC,CATSDFGSSYNEQFF
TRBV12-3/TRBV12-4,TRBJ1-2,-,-,TGTGCCAGCAGTTTTATCCGGGGGCAGGGCTACACCTTC,CASSFIRGQGYTF
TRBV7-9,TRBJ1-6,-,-,TGTGCCAGCAGCTCCCGACAGAATTCACCCCTCCACTTT,CASSSRQNSPLHF
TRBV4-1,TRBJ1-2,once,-,TGCGCCAGCAGCCTACGGGAGGGAGAAGTCTATGGCTACACCTTC,CASSLREGEVYGYTF
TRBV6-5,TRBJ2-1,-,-,TGTGCCAGCAGTCCCTCTTACGGTGAGCAGTTCTTC,CASSPSYGEQFF
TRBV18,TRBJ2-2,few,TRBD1,TGTGCCAGCTCACCAATTACAGGGGCCGGGGAGCTGTTTTTT,CASSPITGAGELFF
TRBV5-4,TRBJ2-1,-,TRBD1,TGTGCCAGCAGCTGGCAGGGGGCGCACAATGAGCAGTTCTTC,CASSWQGAHNEQFF
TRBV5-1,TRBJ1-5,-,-,TGCGCCAGCTTGCTGGTAGGCAGCAATCAGCCCCAGCATTTT,CASLLVGSNQPQHF
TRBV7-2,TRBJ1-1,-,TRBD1,TGTGCCAGCAGCGGGACAGAGAACACTGAAGCTTTCTTT,CASSGTENTEAFF
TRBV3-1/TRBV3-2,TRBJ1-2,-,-,TGTGCCAGCAGCCAACAGGGGATCGCATCTGGCTACACCTTC,CASSQQGIASGYTF
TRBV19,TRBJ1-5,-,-,TGTGCCAGTAGTCGGCTGGCCGCAAATCAGCCCCAGCATTTT,CASSRLAANQPQHF
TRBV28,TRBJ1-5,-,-,TGTGCCAGCAGGCCCCCAAGGGCCAATCAGCCCCAGCATTTT,CASRPPRANQPQHF
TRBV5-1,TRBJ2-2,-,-,TGCGCCAGCAGCTTGGCTGGAAACACCGGGGAGCTGTTTTTT,CASSLAGNTGELFF
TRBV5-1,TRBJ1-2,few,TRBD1,TGCGCCAGCAGCTCGGGACAGGGGGACTATGGCTACACCTTC,CASSSGQGDYGYTF
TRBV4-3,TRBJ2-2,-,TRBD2,TGCGCCAGCAGCCGTCTTACCCCTGCTAGCGGCTCGAACACCGGGGAGCTGTTTTTT,CASSRLTPASGSNTGELFF
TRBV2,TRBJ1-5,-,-,TGTGCCAGCAGCCGGGGCCCCAATCAGCCCCAGCATTTT,CASSRGPNQPQHF
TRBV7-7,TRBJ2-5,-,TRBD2,TGTGCCAGCACACGACTAGCGGGGGCCACACTGGGAGAGACCCAGTACTTC,CASTRLAGATLGETQYF
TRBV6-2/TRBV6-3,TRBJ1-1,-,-,TGTGCCAGCAGTTACCCTAGATTTGAAGCTTTCTTT,CASSYPRFEAFF